This T cell receptor beta chain was sequenced for a study of T cells in Graves' hyperthyroidism and ophthalmopathy. This clonotype was counted at least ten times. Researchers took RNA transcripts and amplified the TCR beta CDR3 regions from them. The HTBI primer set served for first-round RT-PCR of the TCR CDR3. TCRdb reprocessed the multiplex PCR reads with MiXCR, giving one entry per CDR3 protein. Among roughly 740,000 distinct CDR3 sequences listed, about 17% were seen once. This CDR3 spans 17 amino acids. Germline loops: CDR1 MDHEN, CDR2 SYDVKM. The V end was cut by 4 bases, the J end by 1 base, with 18 bases between.

This chain uses TRBV28 with TRBJ2-3; the D is unclear. The TCR originated in a young man with Graves' hyperthyroidism. Material: blood. CDR3: CASSYVAGYSGTDTQYF. DNA for the CDR3: TGTGCCAGCAGTTACGTAGCTGGGTATTCGGGCACAGATACGCAGTATTTT. The variable domain in full, with the rest retrieved from reference TRBV28 and TRBJ2-3, is DVKVTQSSRYLVKRTGEKVFLECVQDMDHENMFWYRQDPGLGLRLIYFSYDVKMKEKGDIPEGYSVSREKKERFSLILESASTNQTSMYLCASSYVAGYSGTDTQYFGPGTRLTVL.